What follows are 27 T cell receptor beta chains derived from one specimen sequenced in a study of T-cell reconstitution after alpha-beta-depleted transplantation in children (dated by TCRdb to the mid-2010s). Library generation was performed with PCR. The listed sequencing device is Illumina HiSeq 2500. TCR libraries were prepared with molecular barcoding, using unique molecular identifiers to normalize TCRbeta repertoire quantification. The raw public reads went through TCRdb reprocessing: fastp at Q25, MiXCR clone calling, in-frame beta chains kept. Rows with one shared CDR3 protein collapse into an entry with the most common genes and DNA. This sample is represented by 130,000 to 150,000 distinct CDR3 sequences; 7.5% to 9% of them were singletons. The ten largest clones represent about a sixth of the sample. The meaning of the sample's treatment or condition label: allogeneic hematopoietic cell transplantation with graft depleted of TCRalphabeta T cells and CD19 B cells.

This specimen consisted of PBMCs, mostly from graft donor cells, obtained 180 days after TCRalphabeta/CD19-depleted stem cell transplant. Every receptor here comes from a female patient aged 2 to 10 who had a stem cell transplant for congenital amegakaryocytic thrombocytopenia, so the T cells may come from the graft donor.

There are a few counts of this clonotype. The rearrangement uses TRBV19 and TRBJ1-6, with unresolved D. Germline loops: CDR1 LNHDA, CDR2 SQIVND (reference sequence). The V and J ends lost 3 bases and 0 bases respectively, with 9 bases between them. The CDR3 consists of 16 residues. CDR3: CASSIFGSSYNSPLHF. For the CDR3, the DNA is TGTGCCAGTAGTATCTTCGGGAGCTCCTATAATTCACCCCTCCACTTT.

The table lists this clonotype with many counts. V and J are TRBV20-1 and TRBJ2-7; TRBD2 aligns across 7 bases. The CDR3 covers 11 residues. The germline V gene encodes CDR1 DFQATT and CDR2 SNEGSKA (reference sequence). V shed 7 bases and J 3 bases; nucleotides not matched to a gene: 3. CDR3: CSGKRDYEQYF. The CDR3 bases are TGCAGTGGTAAGCGGGACTACGAGCAGTACTTC.

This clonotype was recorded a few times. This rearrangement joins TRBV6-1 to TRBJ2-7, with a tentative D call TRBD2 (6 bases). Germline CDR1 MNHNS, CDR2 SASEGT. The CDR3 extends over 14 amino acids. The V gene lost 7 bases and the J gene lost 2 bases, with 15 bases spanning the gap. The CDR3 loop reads CASTPTGDPYEQYF. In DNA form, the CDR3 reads TGTGCCAGCACCCCGACGGGAGATCCCTACGAGCAGTACTTC.

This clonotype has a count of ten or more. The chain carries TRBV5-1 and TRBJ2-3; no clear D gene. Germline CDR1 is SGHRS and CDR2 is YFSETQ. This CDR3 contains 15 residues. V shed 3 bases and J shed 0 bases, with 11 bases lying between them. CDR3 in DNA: TGCGCCAGCAGCTACGGACCCGGTAGCACAGATACGCAGTATTTT. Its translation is CASSYGPGSTDTQYF.

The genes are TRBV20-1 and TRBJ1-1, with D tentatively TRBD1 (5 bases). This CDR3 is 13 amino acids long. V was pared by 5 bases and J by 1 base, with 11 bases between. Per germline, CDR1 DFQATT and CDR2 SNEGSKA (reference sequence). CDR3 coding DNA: TGCAGTGCTTTGGACATACCGAACACTGAAGCTTTCTTT. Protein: CSALDIPNTEAFF.

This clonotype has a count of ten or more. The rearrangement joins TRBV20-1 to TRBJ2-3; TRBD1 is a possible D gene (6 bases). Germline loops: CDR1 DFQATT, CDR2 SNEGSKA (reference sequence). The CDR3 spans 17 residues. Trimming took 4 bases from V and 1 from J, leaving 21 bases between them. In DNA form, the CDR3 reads TGCAGTGCTATGGGGGCTGCCAGGACGGCAGGCACAGATACGCAGTATTTT. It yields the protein CSAMGAARTAGTDTQYF.

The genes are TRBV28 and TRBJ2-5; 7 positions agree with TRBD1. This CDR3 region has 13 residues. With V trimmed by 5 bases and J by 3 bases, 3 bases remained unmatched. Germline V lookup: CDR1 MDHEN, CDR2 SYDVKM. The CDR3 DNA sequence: TGTGCCAGCAGTAAGACAGGGAAAGAGACCCAGTACTTC. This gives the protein CASSKTGKETQYF.

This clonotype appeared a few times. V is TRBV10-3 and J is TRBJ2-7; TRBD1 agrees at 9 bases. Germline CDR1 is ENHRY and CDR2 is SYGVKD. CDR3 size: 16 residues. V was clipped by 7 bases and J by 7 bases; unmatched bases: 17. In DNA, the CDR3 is TGTGCCATCAAGAGGGAGGGCCAACAGGGGGCAGGGGAGCAGTACTTC. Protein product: CAIKREGQQGAGEQYF.

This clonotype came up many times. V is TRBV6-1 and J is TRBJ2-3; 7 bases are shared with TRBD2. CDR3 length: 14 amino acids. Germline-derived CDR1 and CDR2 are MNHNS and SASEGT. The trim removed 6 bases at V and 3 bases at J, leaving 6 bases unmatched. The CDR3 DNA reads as TGTGCCAGCAGGCGGGAGTGGGTGACAGATACGCAGTATTTT. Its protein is CASRREWVTDTQYF.

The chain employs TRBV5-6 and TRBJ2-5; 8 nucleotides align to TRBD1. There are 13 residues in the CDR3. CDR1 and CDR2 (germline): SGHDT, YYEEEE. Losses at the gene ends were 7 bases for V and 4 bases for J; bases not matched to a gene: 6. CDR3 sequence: CASQLQGGETQYF. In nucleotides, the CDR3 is TGTGCCAGCCAACTACAGGGGGGAGAGACCCAGTACTTC.

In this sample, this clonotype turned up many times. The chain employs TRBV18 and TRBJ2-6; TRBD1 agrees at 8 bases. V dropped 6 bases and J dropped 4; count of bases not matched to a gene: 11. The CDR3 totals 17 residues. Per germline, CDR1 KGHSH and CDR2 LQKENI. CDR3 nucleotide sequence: TGTGCCAGCTCTCCGTACGGACAGGGAGCGGGGGCCAACGTCCTGACTTTC. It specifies CASSPYGQGAGANVLTF.

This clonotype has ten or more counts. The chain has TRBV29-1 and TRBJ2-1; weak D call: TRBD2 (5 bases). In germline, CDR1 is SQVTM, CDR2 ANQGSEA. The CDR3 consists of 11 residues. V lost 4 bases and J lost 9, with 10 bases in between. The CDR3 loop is CSVGTRAEQFF. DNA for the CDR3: TGCAGCGTTGGAACGAGGGCTGAGCAGTTCTTC.

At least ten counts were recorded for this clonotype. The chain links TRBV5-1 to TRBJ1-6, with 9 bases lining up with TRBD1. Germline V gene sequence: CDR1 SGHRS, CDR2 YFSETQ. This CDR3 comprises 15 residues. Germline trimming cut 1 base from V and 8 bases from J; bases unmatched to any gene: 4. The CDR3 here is CASSLWWTGDSPLHF. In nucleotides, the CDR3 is TGCGCCAGCAGCTTGTGGTGGACAGGGGATTCACCCCTCCACTTT.

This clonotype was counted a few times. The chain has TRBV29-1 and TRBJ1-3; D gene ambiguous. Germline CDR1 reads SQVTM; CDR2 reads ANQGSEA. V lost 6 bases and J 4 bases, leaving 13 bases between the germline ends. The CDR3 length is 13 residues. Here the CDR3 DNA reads TGCAGCGTCCCCGAGGGAAGCGGAAACACCATATATTTT. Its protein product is CSVPEGSGNTIYF.

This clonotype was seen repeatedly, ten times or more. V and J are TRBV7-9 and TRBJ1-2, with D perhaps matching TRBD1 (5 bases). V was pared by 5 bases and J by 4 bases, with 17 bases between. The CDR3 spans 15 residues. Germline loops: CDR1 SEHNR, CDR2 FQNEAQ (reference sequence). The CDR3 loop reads CASSPRDGESYGYTF. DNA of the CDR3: TGTGCCAGCAGCCCGCGGGACGGAGAGTCCTATGGCTACACCTTC.

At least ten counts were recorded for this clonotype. The CDR3, as DNA: TGTGCCAGCAGTTACGTGGGACACGATAATTCACCCCTCCACTTT. Protein: CASSYVGHDNSPLHF. The V and J genes are TRBV6-5 and TRBJ1-6, with D perhaps matching TRBD1 (6 bases). The CDR3 is 15 amino acids. Between the trimmed V and J ends, which lost 2 bases and 5 bases, there was a span of 10 bases. Germline CDR1 reads MNHEY; CDR2 reads SVGAGI.

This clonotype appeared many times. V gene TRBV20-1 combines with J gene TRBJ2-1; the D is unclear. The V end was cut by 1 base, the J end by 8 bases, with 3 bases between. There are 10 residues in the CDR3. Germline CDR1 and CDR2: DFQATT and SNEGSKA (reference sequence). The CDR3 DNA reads TGCAGTGCTAGAGGGTATGAGCAGTTCTTC. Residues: CSARGYEQFF.

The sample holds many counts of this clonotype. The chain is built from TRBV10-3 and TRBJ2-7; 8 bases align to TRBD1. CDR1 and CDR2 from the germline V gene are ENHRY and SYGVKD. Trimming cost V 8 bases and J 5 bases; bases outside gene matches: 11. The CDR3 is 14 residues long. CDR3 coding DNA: TGTGCCATCGAGCGGAGACAGGGGAGTGACGAGCAGTACTTC. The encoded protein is CAIERRQGSDEQYF.

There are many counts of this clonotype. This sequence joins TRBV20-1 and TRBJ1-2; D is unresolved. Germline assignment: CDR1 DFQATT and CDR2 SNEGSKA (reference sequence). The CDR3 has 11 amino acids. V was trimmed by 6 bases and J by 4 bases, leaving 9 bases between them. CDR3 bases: TGCAGTGCCAGACAACCCTATGGCTACACCTTC. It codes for CSARQPYGYTF.

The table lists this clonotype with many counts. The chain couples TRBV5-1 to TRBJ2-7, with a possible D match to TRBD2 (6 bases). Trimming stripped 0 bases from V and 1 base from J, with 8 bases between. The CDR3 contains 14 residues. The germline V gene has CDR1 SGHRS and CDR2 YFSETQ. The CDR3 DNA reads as TGCGCCAGCAGCTTGGCCGGGAGATCCTACGAGCAGTACTTC. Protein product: CASSLAGRSYEQYF.

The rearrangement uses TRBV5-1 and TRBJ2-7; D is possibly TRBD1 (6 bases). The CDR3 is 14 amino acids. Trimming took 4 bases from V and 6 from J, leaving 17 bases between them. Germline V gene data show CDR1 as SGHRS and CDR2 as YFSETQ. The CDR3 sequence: CASSPWDKRGEQYF. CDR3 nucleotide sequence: TGCGCCAGCAGCCCCTGGGACAAGAGGGGCGAGCAGTACTTC. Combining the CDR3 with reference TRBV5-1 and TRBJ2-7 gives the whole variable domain KAGVTQTPRYLIKTRGQQVTLSCSPISGHRSVSWYQQTPGQGLQFLFEYFSETQRNKGNFPGRFSGRQFSNSRSEMNVSTLELGDSALYLCASSPWDKRGEQYFGPGTRLTVT.

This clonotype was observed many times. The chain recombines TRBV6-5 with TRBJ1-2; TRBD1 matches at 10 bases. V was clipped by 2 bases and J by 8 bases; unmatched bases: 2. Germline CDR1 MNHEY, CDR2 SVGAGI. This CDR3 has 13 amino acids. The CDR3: CASSYGTGEGYTF. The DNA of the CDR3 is TGTGCCAGCAGTTACGGGACAGGGGAAGGCTACACCTTC.

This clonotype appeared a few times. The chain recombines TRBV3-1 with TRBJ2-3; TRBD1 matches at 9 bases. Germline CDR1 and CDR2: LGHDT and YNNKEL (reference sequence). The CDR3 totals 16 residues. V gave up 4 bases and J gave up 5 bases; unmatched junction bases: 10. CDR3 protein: CASSRTGQGGVDTQYF. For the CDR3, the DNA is TGTGCCAGCAGCCGAACGGGACAGGGCGGTGTAGATACGCAGTATTTT.

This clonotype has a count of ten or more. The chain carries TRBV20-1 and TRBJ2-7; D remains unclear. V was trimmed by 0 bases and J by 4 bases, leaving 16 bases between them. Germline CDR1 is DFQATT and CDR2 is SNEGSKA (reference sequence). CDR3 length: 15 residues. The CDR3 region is CSARDPDGTPYEQYF. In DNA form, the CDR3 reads TGCAGTGCTAGAGACCCGGACGGAACCCCTTACGAGCAGTACTTC.

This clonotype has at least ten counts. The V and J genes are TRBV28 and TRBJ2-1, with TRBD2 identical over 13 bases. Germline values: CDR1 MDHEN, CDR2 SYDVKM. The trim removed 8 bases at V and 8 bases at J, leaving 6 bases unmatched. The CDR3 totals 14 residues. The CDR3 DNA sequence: TGTGCCAGCGATACTAGCGGGAGGGAGGATGAGCAGTTCTTC. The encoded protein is CASDTSGREDEQFF. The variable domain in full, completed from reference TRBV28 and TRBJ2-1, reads DVKVTQSSRYLVKRTGEKVFLECVQDMDHENMFWYRQDPGLGLRLIYFSYDVKMKEKGDIPEGYSVSREKKERFSLILESASTNQTSMYLCASDTSGREDEQFFGPGTRLTVL.

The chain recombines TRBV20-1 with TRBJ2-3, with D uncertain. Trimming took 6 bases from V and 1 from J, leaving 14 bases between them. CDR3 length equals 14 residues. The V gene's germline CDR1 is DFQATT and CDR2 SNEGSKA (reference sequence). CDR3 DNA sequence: TGCAGTGCGGTTGCGGCGGACGGCACAGATACGCAGTATTTT. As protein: CSAVAADGTDTQYF.

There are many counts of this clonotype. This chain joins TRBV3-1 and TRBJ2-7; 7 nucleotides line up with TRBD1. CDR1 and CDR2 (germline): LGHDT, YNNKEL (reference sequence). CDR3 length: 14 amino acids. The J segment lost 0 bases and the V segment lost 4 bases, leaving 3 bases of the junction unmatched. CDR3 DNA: TGTGCCAGCAGCCCGGACAGGTTCTCCTACGAGCAGTACTTC. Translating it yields CASSPDRFSYEQYF.